This T cell receptor (beta chain) was identified in a study of beta chain features in type 1 diabetes. Since all of the isolated RNA was reverse transcribed, expressed TCRB transcripts were what got sequenced. An average of about 3.6 million reads was obtained for naive, central memory and regulatory T cell samples. Sequenced by immunoSEQ multiplex PCR; TCRdb stores in-frame clones only, minus some. There are over 150,000 clones in the sample; 8.1% occur only once, and 0.55% to 0.75% lies in the top ten. This clone was observed at least ten times. Its antigen is undetermined. There was one heparinised blood draw per donor, averaging approximately 120 mL. The ends were cut back, 3 bases at V and 2 bases at J, with 11 bases in the middle. This CDR3 contains 16 residues. Study observations and caveats: Across all four CD4+ subsets, people with type 1 diabetes showed modestly shorter TCRB CDR3s. Junctions at VDJ sites from type 1 diabetes patients had fewer insertions and more deletions.

The origin of this receptor is a man younger than 35 in good health. The material sequenced was central memory CD4+ T cells from blood. The genes are TRBV23-1 and TRBJ2-6, with a tentative D call TRBD1 (5 bases). TRBV23-1 is an ORF for which the function is uncertain. The CDR3: CASSHQGSTGANVLTF. CDR3 sequence (DNA): TGCGCCAGCAGTCATCAGGGTTCCACTGGGGCCAACGTCCTGACTTTC.